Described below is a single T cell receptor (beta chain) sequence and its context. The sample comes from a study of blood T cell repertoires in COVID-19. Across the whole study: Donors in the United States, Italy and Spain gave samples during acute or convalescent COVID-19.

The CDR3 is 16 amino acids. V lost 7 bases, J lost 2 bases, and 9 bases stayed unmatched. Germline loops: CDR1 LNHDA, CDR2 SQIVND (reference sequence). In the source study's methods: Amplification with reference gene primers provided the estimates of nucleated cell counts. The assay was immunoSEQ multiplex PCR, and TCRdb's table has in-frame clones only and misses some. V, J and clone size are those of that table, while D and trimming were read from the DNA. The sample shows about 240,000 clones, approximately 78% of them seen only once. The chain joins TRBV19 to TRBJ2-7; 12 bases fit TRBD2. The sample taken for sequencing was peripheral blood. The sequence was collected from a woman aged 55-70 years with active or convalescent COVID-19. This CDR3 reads CASTPGTSGFPYEQYF. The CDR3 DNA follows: TGTGCCAGTACCCCGGGGACTAGCGGGTTTCCCTACGAGCAGTACTTC.